Below are 32 T cell receptor beta chains sequenced from a single sample in a study of blood T cell repertoires in COVID-19. TCRdb keeps only in-frame clones here, not all; method: immunoSEQ multiplex PCR. The data contain some 200,000 clones, over 75% of them singletons. Sequenced material: peripheral blood. The receptors originated from a woman in her seventies with acute or convalescent COVID-19.

The chain is built from TRBV2 and TRBJ1-3, with no clear D. The CDR3 is 16 amino acids. The V and J ends lost 5 bases and 0 bases respectively, with 14 bases between them. The germline CDR1 and CDR2 sequences are SNHLY and FYNNEI. The chain's CDR3 is CASSNSGQISGNTIYF. The CDR3 nucleotides read TGTGCCAGCAGTAACTCAGGTCAGATCTCTGGAAACACCATATATTTT.

This chain joins TRBV24-1 and TRBJ2-2; TRBD2 aligns across 7 bases. The germline V gene has CDR1 KGHDR and CDR2 SFDVKD. This CDR3 is built from 18 residues. With V trimmed by 5 bases and J by 1 base, 12 bases remained unmatched. As DNA, the CDR3 is TGTGCCACCAGTGGGAGCGGGAATACCCGAGTGAACACCGGGGAGCTGTTTTTT. It encodes CATSGSGNTRVNTGELFF.

V gene TRBV7-9 combines with J gene TRBJ2-5; 7 nucleotides align to TRBD1. The CDR3 has 14 residues. Germline V gene lookup returns CDR1 SEHNR and CDR2 FQNEAQ (reference sequence). With V trimmed by 4 bases and J by 1 base, 3 bases remained unmatched. DNA for the CDR3: TGTGCCAGCAGCTCCAGGGACAGCCAAGAGACCCAGTACTTC. This codes for CASSSRDSQETQYF.

This chain joins TRBV29-1 and TRBJ2-1; D may be TRBD2 (5 bases). Deletions cut 6 bases from V and 4 bases from J, with 13 bases between. The CDR3 extends over 13 amino acids. Germline CDR1 SQVTM, CDR2 ANQGSEA. The CDR3 loop reads CSVRVGYYNEQFF. In DNA form, the CDR3 reads TGCAGCGTGAGGGTCGGGTATTACAATGAGCAGTTCTTC.

The CDR3 protein is CASNLAKTSGHEQFF. In DNA form, the CDR3 reads TGTGCCAGCAACCTAGCGAAGACTAGCGGTCATGAGCAGTTCTTC. This rearrangement joins TRBV5-4 to TRBJ2-1, with TRBD2 identical over 9 bases. The trim removed 6 bases at V and 8 bases at J, leaving 12 bases unmatched. The CDR3 totals 15 residues. In germline, CDR1 is SGHNT, CDR2 YYREEE (reference sequence).

This clone showed up many times. The gene calls are TRBV2 and TRBJ2-7, with D possibly matching TRBD1 (5 bases). Germline values: CDR1 SNHLY, CDR2 FYNNEI. CDR3 length equals 13 residues. The V and J ends lost 7 bases and 2 bases respectively, with 12 bases between them. The CDR3 bases are TGTGCCAGCACTGCGACAGTAGCCTACGAGCAGTACTTC. It encodes CASTATVAYEQYF. Full variable domain (missing parts from reference TRBV2 and TRBJ2-7): EPEVTQTPSHQVTQMGQEVILRCVPISNHLYFYWYRQILGQKVEFLVSFYNNEISEKSEIFDDQFSVERPDGSNFTLKIRSTKLEDSAMYFCASTATVAYEQYFGPGTRLTVT.

This chain links TRBV27 with TRBJ2-7; perhaps TRBD2 as D (5 bases). This CDR3 has 14 residues. The V gene's germline CDR1 is MNHEY and CDR2 SMNVEV (reference sequence). With 3 bases removed from V and 4 bases from J, the gap between germline ends came to 13 bases. CDR3 nucleotides: TGTGCCAGCAGTTTTTCCCGCTCGGGATACGAGCAGTACTTC. As protein: CASSFSRSGYEQYF.

The J gene is TRBJ1-4, the V gene TRBV5-6; tentative D call: TRBD1 (6 bases). The V gene lost 0 bases and the J gene lost 8 bases, with 11 bases spanning the gap. This CDR3 has 14 amino acids. The germline V gene has CDR1 SGHDT and CDR2 YYEEEE. The CDR3: CASSLGQVGEKLFF. The CDR3 DNA reads as TGTGCCAGCAGCTTGGGACAGGTGGGGGAAAAACTGTTTTTT. The full variable domain, with the rest looked up from reference TRBV5-6 and TRBJ1-4, is DAGVTQSPTHLIKTRGQQVTLRCSPKSGHDTVSWYQQALGQGPQFIFQYYEEEERQRGNFPDRFSGHQFPNYSSELNVNALLLGDSALYLCASSLGQVGEKLFFGSGTQLSVL.

This clone was observed a few times. The chain uses TRBV6-5 and TRBJ2-1; D is undetermined. The CDR3 is 12 residues long. V gave up 3 bases and J gave up 6 bases, with 6 bases separating them. Per the germline V gene, CDR1 is MNHEY and CDR2 is SVGAGI. CDR3 bases: TGTGCCAGCAGTTATAATCTCAATGAGCAGTTCTTC. Translation: CASSYNLNEQFF.

V gene TRBV5-1 combines with J gene TRBJ2-2; 11 nucleotides line up with TRBD2. This CDR3 has 15 residues. The germline CDR1 and CDR2 sequences are SGHRS and YFSETQ. V was pared by 2 bases and J by 5 bases, with 2 bases of the junction left unmatched. CDR3 nucleotides: TGCGCCAGCAGCTTTAGCGGGAGGGAAACCGGGGAGCTGTTTTTT. This encodes CASSFSGRETGELFF.

The J gene is TRBJ1-1, the V gene TRBV9; 10 bases are a match to TRBD1. CDR1 is SGDLS, CDR2 YYNGEE, per germline. The CDR3 covers 19 residues. Losses at the gene ends were 5 bases for V and 4 bases for J; bases not matched to a gene: 20. CDR3 DNA sequence: TGTGCCAGCAGTTCCCGGGACAGGGGATTTGAAGACCGTTTCACTGAAGCTTTCTTT. As protein: CASSSRDRGFEDRFTEAFF.

This clone has a handful of counts. V usage is TRBV30 and J usage is TRBJ1-1; 7 bases are shared with TRBD1. The CDR3 has 13 residues. V gave up 5 bases and J gave up 4 bases; unmatched junction bases: 7. The germline CDR1 and CDR2 sequences are GTSNPN and SVGIG (reference sequence). CDR3 in amino acids: CAWGRQGGTEAFF. CDR3 DNA sequence: TGTGCCTGGGGCCGACAGGGAGGCACTGAAGCTTTCTTT.

The chain has TRBV6-5 and TRBJ2-1, with 15 bases lining up with TRBD2. V shed 5 bases, J shed 6 bases, and the junction held 2 bases outside the gene matches. Germline V gene lookup returns CDR1 MNHEY and CDR2 SVGAGI. This CDR3 has 15 amino acids. In DNA form, the CDR3 reads TGTGCCAGCAGTCGGGGACTAGCGGGAGGCAATGAGCAGTTCTTC. Its translation: CASSRGLAGGNEQFF.

V is TRBV3-1 (or the pseudogene TRBV3-2) and J is TRBJ2-1, with 8 positions matching TRBD2. In germline, CDR1 is LGHDT, CDR2 YNNKEL (reference sequence). After removal of 2 bases from V and 8 bases from J, the junction contained 5 bases not matched to a gene. CDR3 size: 14 residues. CDR3 in DNA: TGTGCCAGCAGCCAAACGGGAGGGCGAGATGAGCAGTTCTTC. Its protein product is CASSQTGGRDEQFF.

This clone has just one count. V usage is TRBV18 and J usage is TRBJ1-3; D not certain. The CDR3 covers 14 residues. With 0 bases removed from V and 12 bases from J, the gap between germline ends came to 15 bases. Germline lookup yields CDR1 KGHSH and CDR2 LQKENI. The chain's CDR3 is CASSPPAQSSLIYF. CDR3 nucleotides: TGTGCCAGCTCACCACCGGCACAGTCAAGCCTCATATATTTT.

The J gene is TRBJ2-1, the V gene TRBV29-1; D not certain. Germline CDR1 SQVTM, CDR2 ANQGSEA. V lost 7 bases and J 0 bases, leaving 10 bases between the germline ends. The CDR3 covers 13 residues. As DNA, the CDR3 is TGCAGCGGTCACAGACGCTCCTACAATGAGCAGTTCTTC. This encodes CSGHRRSYNEQFF.

The CDR3 coding sequence is TGTGCCATCATTGCGGCCCGCTCCGGGGGAGATCAGCCCCAGCATTTT. Its protein product is CAIIAARSGGDQPQHF. The chain uses TRBV10-3 and TRBJ1-5, with D possibly matching TRBD1 (5 bases). Looked up from germline, CDR1 is ENHRY and CDR2 is SYGVKD. The CDR3 covers 16 residues. Trimming took 7 bases from V and 5 from J, leaving 21 bases between them.

This clone was counted a single time. The chain has TRBV4-2 and TRBJ2-1; 7 bases line up with TRBD2. The V gene's germline CDR1 is LGHNA and CDR2 YNFKEQ. The CDR3 covers 13 residues. Unmatched junction bases numbered 8, after V lost 6 bases and J lost 9 bases. The CDR3 sequence: CASRFAGGTEQFF. In nucleotides, the CDR3 is TGTGCCAGCAGGTTCGCCGGGGGGACTGAGCAGTTCTTC.

The chain recombines TRBV2 with TRBJ2-1, with D possibly matching TRBD2 (6 bases). The CDR3 has 18 amino acids. The V gene lost 4 bases and the J gene lost 4 bases, with 23 bases spanning the gap. From germline, CDR1 is SNHLY and CDR2 FYNNEI. CDR3 bases: TGTGCCAGCAGTGCATTCCGGGAGATTGAAAAGAGGTACAATGAGCAGTTCTTC. Encoded protein: CASSAFREIEKRYNEQFF.

This clone was detected only once. This chain uses TRBV11-2 with TRBJ2-3, with 12 bases identical to TRBD2. The CDR3 totals 19 residues. Germline CDR1 reads SGHAT; CDR2 reads FQNNGV. J gave up 0 bases and V 1 base, and 8 bases lay outside the gene matches. This chain's CDR3 is CASSLGLAGGRPSTDTQYF. As DNA, the CDR3 is TGTGCCAGCAGCTTAGGGCTAGCGGGAGGGCGACCTAGCACAGATACGCAGTATTTT.

V and J are TRBV3-1 (or the pseudogene TRBV3-2) and TRBJ2-7; 7 positions match TRBD1. CDR1 is LGHDT and CDR2 is YNNKEL in the germline V gene (reference sequence). This CDR3 has 13 amino acids. V dropped 4 bases and J dropped 11; count of bases not matched to a gene: 11. The CDR3 here is CASSRLPETGKYF. DNA of the CDR3: TGTGCCAGCAGCCGACTCCCGGAGACAGGGAAGTACTTC.

This clone showed up just once. The chain is built from TRBV10-1 and TRBJ2-3, with 7 bases aligning to TRBD2. The J segment lost 0 bases and the V segment lost 5 bases, leaving 11 bases of the junction unmatched. The CDR3 sequence is 17 residues long. Germline V gives CDR1 WNHNN, CDR2 SYGVQD (reference sequence). The CDR3, as DNA: TGCGCCAGCAGTACGCCCGGGGCTAGCGGTAGCACAGATACGCAGTATTTT. Its protein product is CASSTPGASGSTDTQYF.

This chain links TRBV14 with TRBJ2-1, with D maybe TRBD2 (6 bases). CDR3 length: 17 amino acids. Germline-derived CDR1 and CDR2 are SGHDN and FVKESK. V was clipped by 0 bases and J by 8 bases, with 20 bases between them. Here the CDR3 DNA reads TGTGCCAGCAGCCAAGAGGGTCCAGTCGGGGGTACAGATGAGCAGTTCTTC. This translates into CASSQEGPVGGTDEQFF.

V usage is TRBV19 and J usage is TRBJ1-1; the match to TRBD1 covers 10 bases. CDR3 length equals 14 residues. J gave up 5 bases and V 3 bases, and 3 bases lay outside the gene matches. Germline CDR1 LNHDA, CDR2 SQIVND (reference sequence). CDR3 DNA sequence: TGTGCCAGTAGTATTCGGGACAGGGGAACTGAAGCTTTCTTT. It encodes CASSIRDRGTEAFF.

The rearrangement links TRBV2 to TRBJ2-1; tentative D call: TRBD1 (6 bases). Germline assignment: CDR1 SNHLY and CDR2 FYNNEI. The V and J ends lost 7 bases and 4 bases respectively, with 14 bases between them. CDR3 size: 14 residues. The CDR3, as DNA: TGTGCCAGCAAACGGGACACCCAATACAATGAGCAGTTCTTC. Amino acid sequence: CASKRDTQYNEQFF.

The chain couples TRBV25-1 to TRBJ2-1; a weak D match, TRBD2 (6 bases). From germline, CDR1 is MGHDK and CDR2 SYGVNS. This CDR3 contains 16 residues. V gave up 3 bases and J gave up 10 bases, with 22 bases separating them. In nucleotides, the CDR3 is TGTGCCAGCAGTGATCCCCAGGCGGGGCCGTTTGCGGAGCAGTTCTTC. Its protein is CASSDPQAGPFAEQFF.

The rearrangement links TRBV7-6 to TRBJ2-3, with 13 bases matching TRBD2. CDR3 length: 19 residues. Germline CDR1 and CDR2: SGHVS and FNYEAQ. The V segment lost 5 bases and the J segment 0 bases; nucleotides outside the gene matches: 11. CDR3 amino acids: CASSLGLAGAQFSTDTQYF. CDR3 sequence (DNA): TGTGCCAGCAGCCTTGGACTAGCGGGAGCGCAATTTAGCACAGATACGCAGTATTTT.

CDR3 amino acids: CASNAAGPSTDTQYF. The CDR3 DNA is TGCGCCAGCAACGCAGCGGGTCCTAGCACAGATACGCAGTATTTT. The V and J genes are TRBV5-1 and TRBJ2-3; weak D call: TRBD2 (6 bases). V lost 6 bases and J lost 0, with 14 bases in between. Germline V gene sequence: CDR1 SGHRS, CDR2 YFSETQ. The CDR3 spans 15 residues.

The V gene is TRBV3-1 (or the pseudogene TRBV3-2), the J gene TRBJ2-1; 8 bases are a match to TRBD1. Germline CDR1 and CDR2: LGHDT and YNNKEL (reference sequence). The CDR3 has 19 residues. Germline trimming cut 5 bases from V and 6 bases from J; bases unmatched to any gene: 21. CDR3 DNA sequence: TGTGCCAGCAGCTCACGGACAGGGTTTTTTTTGTCTATAATCAATGAGCAGTTCTTC. Amino acids: CASSSRTGFFLSIINEQFF.

This clone was counted once. The J gene is TRBJ1-2, the V gene TRBV6-6; D is unresolved. CDR1 MNHNY and CDR2 SVGAGI come from the germline V gene (reference sequence). V lost 5 bases, J lost 3 bases, and 10 bases lay in between. The CDR3 spans 13 residues. The CDR3 DNA is TGTGCCAGCAGTCGGGGAGAAGACTATGGCTACACCTTC. Translation: CASSRGEDYGYTF.

The chain employs TRBV11-2 and TRBJ2-1; perhaps TRBD1 as D (6 bases). This CDR3 is built from 15 residues. The germline V and J ends were trimmed by 6 bases and 6 bases, with 18 bases remaining between them. Germline CDR1 reads SGHAT; CDR2 reads FQNNGV. CDR3 sequence: CASRVLGQNRNEQFF. DNA of the CDR3: TGTGCCAGCAGAGTGTTAGGACAGAATCGCAATGAGCAGTTCTTC.

The rearrangement uses TRBV10-3 and TRBJ1-5; 10 nucleotides align to TRBD1. This CDR3 has 15 residues. Germline lookup yields CDR1 ENHRY and CDR2 SYGVKD. J gave up 5 bases and V 3 bases, and 4 bases lay outside the gene matches. As DNA, the CDR3 is TGTGCCATCAGTGATAGGACAGGGGGTTATCAGCCCCAGCATTTT. It translates to CAISDRTGGYQPQHF.